A selection of T cell receptor beta chains follows, all from one sample in a study of T-cell reconstitution after alpha-beta-depleted transplantation in children. TCRdb re-called the PCR reads through MiXCR, storing one row per CDR3 protein. The repertoire consists of fewer than 450,000 distinct CDR3 sequences, with roughly 15% occurring once and the leading ten covering roughly two fifths. This material consisted of PBMCs, mostly from graft donor cells, taken 360 days after TCRalphabeta/CD19-depleted stem cell transplant. All receptors come from a male patient aged 2 to 9 who had a stem cell transplant for acute lymphoblastic leukemia, so the T cells may come from the graft donor. Each CDR3 is given with its conserved first and last residue. The D gene is left open where the match is weak. Size is stated for part of the rows, as once, few or many counts, or as a class when the clone is expanded.

abundance	v_gene	j_gene	d_gene	CDR3nt	CDR3aa
NA	TRBV4-2	TRBJ2-4	NA	TGTGCCAGCAGCGTGGCAGGGGTAGCCAAAAACAATCAGTACTTC	CASSVAGVAKNNQYF
few	TRBV20-1	TRBJ2-5	NA	TGCAGTGCTTGCGGGCTAACCAAGGAGACCCAGTACTTC	CSACGLTKETQYF
once	TRBV12-3/TRBV12-4	TRBJ1-2	NA	TGTGCCAGCAGTTCCCCAGTGGGGGCCCGGGGCTACACCTTC	CASSSPVGARGYTF
few	TRBV10-1	TRBJ1-1	NA	TGCGCCAGCAGTGAGTCGAGATTCCCTTTCCGGGACTCAAACTTGTTAAGGTACACTGAAGCTTTCTTT	CASSESRFPFRDSNLLRYTEAFF
NA	TRBV20-1	TRBJ2-7	TRBD1	TGCAGTGCTAGTAACCCGGGGACAGGAATCTACGAGCAGTACTTC	CSASNPGTGIYEQYF
NA	TRBV29-1	TRBJ2-7	TRBD1	TGCAGCGTTTTTGGACAGGGGGACTCCTACGAGCAGTACTTC	CSVFGQGDSYEQYF
NA	TRBV18	TRBJ2-2	NA	TGTGCCAGCTCACCACCGGAATTCCGAAGGAACACCGGGGAGCTGTTTTTT	CASSPPEFRRNTGELFF
NA	TRBV20-1	TRBJ1-1	TRBD1	TGCAGTGCTCGACAGGGGGCGCCGATGTGGACTTTCTTT	CSARQGAPMWTFF
NA	TRBV21-1	TRBJ2-3	NA	TGTGCCAGCAGCAAAGCTGCTAGCGGGAAGCGCACAGATACGCAGTATTTT	CASSKAASGKRTDTQYF
many	TRBV5-1	TRBJ2-5	NA	TGCGCCAGTTCCGGGGCAAGACAAGAGACCCAGTACTTC	CASSGARQETQYF
many	TRBV4-1	TRBJ2-5	NA	TGTGCCAGCAGCCAAGGAACCCAAGAGACCCAGTACTTC	CASSQGTQETQYF
few	TRBV12-3/TRBV12-4	TRBJ1-1	NA	TGTGCCAGCAGTTTAGCGCCAAGAACTGAAGCTTTCTTT	CASSLAPRTEAFF
NA	TRBV5-1	TRBJ2-1	NA	TGCGCCTCTTACGTAACTCCTGGGGACAATGAGCAGTTCTTC	CASYVTPGDNEQFF
few	TRBV12-3/TRBV12-4	TRBJ2-5	NA	TGTGCCAGCAGTAGGGACACCGGGGAGACCCAGTACTTC	CASSRDTGETQYF
NA	TRBV13	TRBJ2-5	NA	TGTGCCAGCAGCTTAGGAGGCTCGGGTAAAGAGACCCAGTACTTC	CASSLGGSGKETQYF
NA	TRBV27	TRBJ2-1	TRBD2	TGTGCCAGCAAACTAGCGGGAGGGCCGAGTTACAATGAGCAGTTCTTC	CASKLAGGPSYNEQFF
NA	TRBV4-2	TRBJ2-1	NA	TGTGCCAGCAGCCCAGGGGAGGGGGCCTACAATGAGCAGTTCTTC	CASSPGEGAYNEQFF
NA	TRBV28	TRBJ2-2	NA	NA	CASSTSGPANTGELFF
NA	TRBV14	TRBJ2-7	NA	TGTGCCAGCAGCCAAACAGGATTGAGCGAGCAGTACTTC	CASSQTGLSEQYF
NA	TRBV9	TRBJ2-1	NA	TGTGCCAGCAGCGTCAAGTGGGGGGGCTATGGGGCTACTGGCTACAATGAGCAGTTCTTC	CASSVKWGGYGATGYNEQFF
large	TRBV5-4	TRBJ2-1	TRBD2	TGTGCCAGCAGCCCCCATATGACTAGCGGGAATGAGCAGTTCTTC	CASSPHMTSGNEQFF
few	TRBV4-1	TRBJ1-5	TRBD1	TGCGCCAGCAGCCTTGGGACAGCGTTTAGCAATCAGCCCCAGCATTTT	CASSLGTAFSNQPQHF
NA	TRBV12-3/TRBV12-4	TRBJ2-7	TRBD2	TGTGCCAGCAGTTTCGGCTCTAGCGGGAGTGGGTACGAGCAGTACTTC	CASSFGSSGSGYEQYF
NA	TRBV9	TRBJ1-1	NA	TGTGCCAGCAGCGTCGACGGGGCCGCCGGTGAAGCTTTCTTT	CASSVDGAAGEAFF
few	TRBV11-1	TRBJ2-5	NA	TGTGCCAGCAAAACCGAGGCAGGGGTTTCTGAGACCCAGTACTTC	CASKTEAGVSETQYF
many	TRBV15	TRBJ2-7	NA	TGTGCCACCAGCAGAGATCCGAACTACGAGCAGTACTTC	CATSRDPNYEQYF
NA	TRBV7-2	TRBJ2-7	TRBD2	TGTGCCAGCAGCTCCGGGACTATTACCGAGCAGTACTTC	CASSSGTITEQYF
many	TRBV6-1	TRBJ2-2	NA	TGTGCCAGCAGAATTGGTCCGGCCCTGAACACCGGGGAGCTGTTTTTT	CASRIGPALNTGELFF
NA	TRBV6-1	TRBJ1-1	NA	TGTGCCAGCAGAACTAGACAGGCCGCGAACACTGAAGCTTTCTTT	CASRTRQAANTEAFF
few	TRBV24-1	TRBJ2-2	NA	TGTGCCACCAGTGATTTTGAGGGTTTCACCGGGGAGCTGTTTTTT	CATSDFEGFTGELFF
NA	TRBV20-1	TRBJ2-5	TRBD2	TGCAGTGCTGGCGGACTAGCGGGGTACCAAGAGACCCAGTACTTC	CSAGGLAGYQETQYF
many	TRBV10-3	TRBJ2-7	TRBD2	TGTGCCATCAGTGACGGCGGGAGAGAGCAGTACTTC	CAISDGGREQYF